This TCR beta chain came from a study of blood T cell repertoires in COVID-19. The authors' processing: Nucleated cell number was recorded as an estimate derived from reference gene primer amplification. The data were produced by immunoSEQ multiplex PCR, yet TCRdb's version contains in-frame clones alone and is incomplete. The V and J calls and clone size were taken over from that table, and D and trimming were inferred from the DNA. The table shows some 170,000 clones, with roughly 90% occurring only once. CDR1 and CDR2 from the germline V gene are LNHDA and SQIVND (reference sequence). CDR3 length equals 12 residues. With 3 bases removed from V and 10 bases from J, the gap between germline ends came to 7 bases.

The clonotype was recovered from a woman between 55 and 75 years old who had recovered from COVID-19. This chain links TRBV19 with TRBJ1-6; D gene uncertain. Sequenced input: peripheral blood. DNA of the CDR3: TGTGCCAGTAGTATCGGGGAGTCACCCCTCCACTTT. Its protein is CASSIGESPLHF.